This T cell receptor (beta chain) appears in the sequencing data of a study of blood T cell repertoires in COVID-19. Study details: Samples representing acute and convalescent COVID-19 were sourced from the United States, Italy and Spain. The analysed material was cDNA or gDNA that came from T cells, B-cell-depleted T cells, or PBMCs.

Only in-frame clones appear in the TCRdb table, and some are missing; sequencing was by immunoSEQ multiplex PCR. The sample has fewer than 300,000 clones, about nine tenths seen once; the top ten hold 2.3%. This sequence was found in a middle-aged woman with acute COVID-19. The source material was PBMCs or T cells enriched from blood (not recorded which).

The CDR3 DNA follows: TGTGCCAGCAGCCGGAGCCGGGGGAGCGGACAGCCCCAGCATTTT. Encoded protein: CASSRSRGSGQPQHF. The genes are TRBV7-2 and TRBJ1-5; D is possibly TRBD1 (5 bases). Germline lookup yields CDR1 SGHTA and CDR2 FQGNSA. The germline V and J ends were trimmed by 5 bases and 7 bases, with 18 bases remaining between them. CDR3 size: 15 residues.